The 15 T cell receptor beta chains below all came from one sample that was sequenced in a study of Ad26.COV2.S vaccination and SARS-CoV-2 variants. Treatment noted: 15 to 20 received Ad26.COV2.S at low or high dose, single or two shots; 5 received placebo; per-sample allocation not given. Collection of the samples took place on day 63 after the first injection of vaccine or placebo. The method was immunoSEQ multiplex PCR; TCRdb's version includes in-frame clones alone and lacks a portion of them. The data hold around 300,000 clones, with under 90% observed a single time. Specimen: peripheral blood, collected in a trial of Ad26.COV2.S vaccine versus placebo. The receptors shown here come from a person aged 18 to 59 who received the Ad26.COV2.S COVID-19 vaccine or a placebo.

The rearrangement links TRBV5-1 to TRBJ1-1, with 7 bases aligning to TRBD1. This CDR3 has 15 residues. Looked up from germline, CDR1 is SGHRS and CDR2 is YFSETQ. V was clipped by 4 bases and J by 2 bases; unmatched bases: 8. This chain's CDR3 is CASSQQGKGNTEAFF. CDR3 coding DNA: TGCGCCAGCAGCCAACAGGGGAAGGGAAACACTGAAGCTTTCTTT.

The chain couples TRBV19 to TRBJ2-1, with D uncertain. V gave up 1 base and J gave up 10 bases, with 20 bases separating them. This CDR3 is 16 amino acids long. Germline CDR1 LNHDA, CDR2 SQIVND (reference sequence). The CDR3 loop reads CASSIAGRALLGEQFF. For the CDR3, the DNA is TGTGCCAGTAGTATAGCCGGACGGGCGTTATTGGGGGAGCAGTTCTTC.

V is TRBV20-1 and J is TRBJ2-7, with D maybe TRBD2 (5 bases). The CDR3 consists of 10 residues. Germline V CDR1 and CDR2: DFQATT, SNEGSKA (reference sequence). V lost 5 bases, J lost 11 bases, and 13 bases lay in between. The CDR3 DNA reads as TGCAGTGCTCCTCGGACTGGAGAGTACGTC. Its translation is CSAPRTGEYV.

V usage is TRBV5-6 and J usage is TRBJ2-5; 8 nucleotides agree with TRBD1. J lost 5 bases, V lost 3 bases, and 9 bases had no gene match. This CDR3 is built from 15 residues. Germline loops: CDR1 SGHDT, CDR2 YYEEEE. The DNA of the CDR3 is TGTGCCAGCAGCTGGCTGACAGGGGTGAGGGAGACCCAGTACTTC. Amino acids: CASSWLTGVRETQYF.

The sample holds one count of this clone. This chain links TRBV30 with TRBJ1-4, with D perhaps TRBD1 (6 bases). Per the germline V gene, CDR1 is GTSNPN and CDR2 is SVGIG (reference sequence). V gave up 1 base and J gave up 3 bases, with 12 bases separating them. The CDR3 extends over 15 amino acids. The CDR3 protein is CAWSGMDRANEKLFF. The CDR3 nucleotides are TGTGCCTGGAGTGGAATGGACAGAGCTAATGAAAAACTGTTTTTT.

This chain connects TRBV7-6 to TRBJ1-5, with 9 positions matching TRBD1. Germline V gene sequence: CDR1 SGHVS, CDR2 FNYEAQ. The CDR3 length is 15 residues. V lost 3 bases, J lost 7 bases, and 7 bases stayed unmatched. The CDR3 DNA reads as TGTGCCAGCAGCTTCGGACAGGGGTTGGGCCAGCCCCAGCATTTT. This sequence encodes CASSFGQGLGQPQHF.

The chain uses TRBV5-6 and TRBJ1-2; 9 positions agree with TRBD1. The CDR3 is 14 residues long. The trim removed 0 bases at V and 8 bases at J, leaving 5 bases unmatched. Germline loops: CDR1 SGHDT, CDR2 YYEEEE. CDR3 residues: CASSLERTGVGYTF. Here the CDR3 DNA reads TGTGCCAGCAGCTTGGAGAGGACAGGGGTCGGCTACACCTTC.

The chain has TRBV3-1 (or the pseudogene TRBV3-2) and TRBJ2-7, with D possibly matching TRBD2 (5 bases). CDR1 and CDR2 (germline): LGHDT, YNNKEL (reference sequence). V lost 1 base, J lost 0 bases, and 7 bases lay in between. CDR3 length: 14 amino acids. In nucleotides, the CDR3 is TGTGCCAGCAGCCAAGTGGGGAGCTCCTACGAGCAGTACTTC. It codes for CASSQVGSSYEQYF.

This chain links TRBV6-2 or TRBV6-3 with TRBJ1-1; TRBD1 agrees at 7 bases. CDR1 and CDR2 (germline): MNHEY, SVGEGT. CDR3 length equals 14 residues. The V gene end was trimmed by 4 bases and the J gene end by 4 bases; junction bases not matched to a gene: 6. The CDR3 region has the DNA TGTGCCAGCAGTTCCGTGGACAGGCCCACTGAAGCTTTCTTT. It translates to CASSSVDRPTEAFF.

J is TRBJ1-3 and V is TRBV9; D is unclear. The germline V gene encodes CDR1 SGDLS and CDR2 YYNGEE. This CDR3 is built from 15 residues. With 0 bases removed from V and 0 bases from J, the gap between germline ends came to 7 bases. The CDR3 sequence: CASSVDVASGNTIYF. The CDR3 DNA follows: TGTGCCAGCAGCGTAGACGTTGCCTCTGGAAACACCATATATTTT. The variable domain in full, completed from reference TRBV9 and TRBJ1-3, reads DSGVTQTPKHLITATGQRVTLRCSPRSGDLSVYWYQQSLDQGLQFLIQYYNGEERAKGNILERFSAQQFPDLHSELNLSSLELGDSALYFCASSVDVASGNTIYFGEGSWLTVV.

As DNA, the CDR3 is TGCGCCAGCAGTCAATCACCAGGGGTGGAGGGCCAGTACTTC. It encodes CASSQSPGVEGQYF. This chain connects TRBV23-1 to TRBJ2-5; D assignment may be TRBD1 or TRBD2 (6 bases each). TRBV23-1 is an ORF; its function is uncertain. With 0 bases removed from V and 10 bases from J, the gap between germline ends came to 15 bases. The CDR3 sequence is 14 residues long.

This chain connects TRBV27 to TRBJ2-3; 10 bases match TRBD2. In germline, CDR1 is MNHEY, CDR2 SMNVEV (reference sequence). Unmatched junction bases numbered 17, after V lost 5 bases and J lost 3 bases. This CDR3 has 19 amino acids. The CDR3 DNA reads TGTGCCAGCAGTCCCGTTGGGGGGCTAGCGGGAGTGTGGACAGATACGCAGTATTTT. Its translation is CASSPVGGLAGVWTDTQYF.

This clone turned up a few times. This chain uses TRBV29-1 with TRBJ1-1, with D possibly being TRBD1 (5 bases). The length of the CDR3 is 13 residues. CDR1 is SQVTM, CDR2 ANQGSEA, per germline. The ends were cut back, 3 bases at V and 9 bases at J, with 17 bases in the middle. The CDR3 DNA follows: TGCAGCGTTGATGGCCTAGGGGTCCACAAAGCTTTCTTT. This translates into CSVDGLGVHKAFF.

The rearrangement joins TRBV27 to TRBJ1-2; 7 bases are shared with TRBD1. CDR1 MNHEY and CDR2 SMNVEV come from the germline V gene (reference sequence). This CDR3 region has 15 residues. With V trimmed by 2 bases and J by 4 bases, 7 bases remained unmatched. This CDR3 reads CASSLGWDSPYGYTF. For the CDR3, the DNA is TGTGCCAGCAGTTTAGGGTGGGACAGTCCCTATGGCTACACCTTC.

The rearrangement uses TRBV3-1 (or the pseudogene TRBV3-2) and TRBJ2-1, with 11 bases identical to TRBD2. Germline CDR1 is LGHDT and CDR2 is YNNKEL (reference sequence). V shed 5 bases and J 7 bases; nucleotides not matched to a gene: 4. CDR3 length: 14 residues. The CDR3 coding sequence is TGTGCCAGCAGCTTCGGGACTAGCGGTAATGAGCAGTTCTTC. Amino acid sequence: CASSFGTSGNEQFF.